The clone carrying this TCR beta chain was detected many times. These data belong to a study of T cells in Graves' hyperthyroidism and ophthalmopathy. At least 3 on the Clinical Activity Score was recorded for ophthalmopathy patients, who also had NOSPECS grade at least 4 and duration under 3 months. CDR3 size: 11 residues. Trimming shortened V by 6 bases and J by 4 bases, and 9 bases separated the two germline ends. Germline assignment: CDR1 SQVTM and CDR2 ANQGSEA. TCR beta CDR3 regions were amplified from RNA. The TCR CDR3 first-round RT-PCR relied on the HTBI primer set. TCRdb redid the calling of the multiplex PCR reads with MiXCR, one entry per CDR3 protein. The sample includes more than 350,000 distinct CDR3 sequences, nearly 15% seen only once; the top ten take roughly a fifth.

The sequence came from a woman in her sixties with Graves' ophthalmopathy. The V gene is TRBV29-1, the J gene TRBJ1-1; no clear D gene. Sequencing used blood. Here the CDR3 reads CSVTTPTEAFF. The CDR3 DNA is TGCAGCGTAACCACTCCCACTGAAGCTTTCTTT.